This entry lists 4 T cell receptor beta chains sequenced from one sample in a study of T cell responses to AZD1222 COVID-19 vaccine. Sequencing was performed with immunoSEQ multiplex PCR; in TCRdb, only in-frame clones are kept and a portion is missing. Found here are over 90,000 clones, around 90% of them singletons; the top ten hold 3.1%. The sequencing used peripheral blood, collected 28 days after the second AZD1222 dose. The receptor source for this set is an adult who received the AZD1222 COVID-19 vaccine.

The rearrangement uses TRBV6-6 and TRBJ1-3; TRBD1 might be the D (5 bases). The germline V gene has CDR1 MNHNY and CDR2 SVGAGI (reference sequence). There are 16 residues in the CDR3. The V and J ends lost 5 bases and 2 bases respectively, with 16 bases between them. CDR3 loop: CASSRSSGGAGNTIYF. In DNA form, the CDR3 reads TGTGCCAGCAGTCGATCCTCCGGAGGGGCTGGAAACACCATATATTTT.

J is TRBJ1-1 and V is TRBV2; the D gene is possibly TRBD1 (6 bases). The CDR3 runs 17 residues. Germline lookup yields CDR1 SNHLY and CDR2 FYNNEI. Trimming took 6 bases from V and 0 from J, leaving 20 bases between them. In DNA form, the CDR3 reads TGTGCCAGCAGCTCCCTCCGGGGACAAATCATGAACACTGAAGCTTTCTTT. Its translation: CASSSLRGQIMNTEAFF.

J is TRBJ1-6 and V is TRBV3-1 (or the pseudogene TRBV3-2); 7 bases match TRBD1. Losses at the gene ends were 10 bases for V and 8 bases for J; bases not matched to a gene: 14. Germline lookup yields CDR1 LGHDT and CDR2 YNNKEL (reference sequence). This CDR3 region has 15 residues. The CDR3 nucleotides are TGTGCCACCACGAGGGGGCACCCTACCTATTCACCCCTCCACTTT. It specifies CATTRGHPTYSPLHF.

The chain is built from TRBV4-1 and TRBJ1-1; no clear D. Germline CDR1 is MGHRA and CDR2 is YSYEKL. The CDR3 contains 14 residues. V was cut by 4 bases and J by 3 bases, with 12 bases left in between. The CDR3, as DNA: TGCGCCAGCAGCCTCAGGAATCGGGACACTGAAGCTTTCTTT. Its protein product is CASSLRNRDTEAFF.